Sequencing of this TCR beta chain was carried out in a study of T cell responses to AZD1222 COVID-19 vaccine. General study findings and limits: Donors, mostly white British, included more females; clonal diversity was possibly underestimated. CD4 TCRs linked to vaccination spanned spike, dominating at 160-218 and 743-854.

Concerning this clone itself: What it binds is not known.

Only in-frame clones appear in the TCRdb table, and some are missing; sequencing was by immunoSEQ multiplex PCR. The sample includes 30,000 to 40,000 clones, roughly 74% of them seen just once. This CDR3 is 14 amino acids long. Germline loops: CDR1 SGHRS, CDR2 YFSETQ. Between the trimmed V and J ends, which lost 0 bases and 2 bases, there was a span of 8 bases. This sequence originates from an adult who received the AZD1222 COVID-19 vaccine. The sample in question was peripheral blood, obtained 28 days after the second AZD1222 dose. The rearrangement links TRBV5-1 to TRBJ1-2; D gene ambiguous. CDR3 residues: CASSLEADNYGYTF. The CDR3 nucleotides read TGCGCCAGCAGCTTGGAGGCTGACAACTATGGCTACACCTTC.